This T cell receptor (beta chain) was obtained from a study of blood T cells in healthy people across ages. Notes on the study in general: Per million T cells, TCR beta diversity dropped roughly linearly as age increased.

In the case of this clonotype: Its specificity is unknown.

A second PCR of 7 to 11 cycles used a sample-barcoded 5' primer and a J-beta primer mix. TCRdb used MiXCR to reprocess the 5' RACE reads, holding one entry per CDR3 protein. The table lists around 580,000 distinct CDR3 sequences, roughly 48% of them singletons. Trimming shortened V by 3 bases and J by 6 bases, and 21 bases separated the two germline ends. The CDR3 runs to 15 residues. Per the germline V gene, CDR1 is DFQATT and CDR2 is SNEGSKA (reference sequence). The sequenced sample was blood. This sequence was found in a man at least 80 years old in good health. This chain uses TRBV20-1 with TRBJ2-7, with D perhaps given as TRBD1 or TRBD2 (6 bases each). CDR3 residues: CSASNPKARGREQYF. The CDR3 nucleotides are TGCAGTGCTAGCAATCCTAAGGCCCGGGGGCGCGAGCAGTACTTC.